The 30 T cell receptor beta chains in this list originate from one sample, sequenced in a study of cytomegalovirus exposure and HLA in healthy donors. Measured with immunoSEQ multiplex PCR; TCRdb has only the in-frame clones, and not every one. Of about 190,000 clones in the sample, around 86% are singletons; the top ten hold 1.4% to 1.5%. The specimen was PBMCs. These receptors originate from a woman aged 18 to 35 in good health and CMV-seronegative.

This chain links TRBV5-4 with TRBJ1-1; a possible D gene is TRBD1 (6 bases). The germline CDR1 and CDR2 sequences are SGHNT and YYREEE (reference sequence). The CDR3 has 14 residues. Between the trimmed V and J ends, which lost 6 bases and 0 bases, there was a span of 12 bases. CDR3 residues: CASNRGGMNTEAFF. In DNA, the CDR3 is TGTGCCAGCAACCGCGGGGGCATGAACACTGAAGCTTTCTTT.

This clone was detected only a few times. The chain carries TRBV7-2 and TRBJ2-1; D might be TRBD1 (5 bases). CDR1 and CDR2 from the germline V gene are SGHTA and FQGNSA. V lost 1 base to trimming and J lost 3 bases, with 16 bases between them. There are 17 residues in the CDR3. CDR3 sequence (DNA): TGTGCCAGCAGCTTAGGTTCTTTGGGGCGGAACTACAATGAGCAGTTCTTC. Translating it yields CASSLGSLGRNYNEQFF.

The J gene is TRBJ1-2, the V gene TRBV25-1; 10 nucleotides agree with TRBD1. Germline CDR1 is MGHDK and CDR2 is SYGVNS. This CDR3 region has 14 residues. J gave up 7 bases and V 6 bases, and 8 bases lay outside the gene matches. CDR3: CASRSGTGVVGYTF. The CDR3 region has the DNA TGTGCCAGCAGATCCGGGACAGGGGTCGTTGGCTACACCTTC.

V and J are TRBV6-1 and TRBJ1-1; D might be TRBD1 (5 bases). The germline V gene has CDR1 MNHNS and CDR2 SASEGT. Trimming stripped 0 bases from V and 7 bases from J, with 9 bases between. The length of the CDR3 is 13 residues. The CDR3 DNA reads as TGTGCCAGCAGTGAAGCAGGGGCTGGTGAAGCTTTCTTT. This sequence encodes CASSEAGAGEAFF.

The chain is built from TRBV12-5 and TRBJ2-7, with 8 bases aligning to TRBD1. The V gene's germline CDR1 is LGHNT and CDR2 FRNRAP. V shed 0 bases and J 5 bases; nucleotides not matched to a gene: 6. The length of the CDR3 is 15 residues. CDR3 protein: CASGLVRQGADEQYF. The CDR3 nucleotides read TGTGCTAGTGGTTTGGTGCGGCAGGGGGCAGACGAGCAGTACTTC.

The chain has TRBV6-5 and TRBJ2-7, with D uncertain. CDR1 MNHEY and CDR2 SVGAGI come from the germline V gene. The CDR3 runs 11 residues. V lost 5 bases to trimming and J lost 2 bases, with 4 bases between them. The CDR3 region is CASSEPYEQYF. DNA of the CDR3: TGTGCCAGCAGTGAGCCCTACGAGCAGTACTTC.

Only a few counts were recorded for this clone. The chain carries TRBV29-1 and TRBJ1-2, with 7 bases aligning to TRBD1. V dropped 7 bases and J dropped 0; count of bases not matched to a gene: 8. Germline V gene lookup returns CDR1 SQVTM and CDR2 ANQGSEA. This CDR3 is 14 amino acids long. Written as DNA, the CDR3 is TGCAGCGCCGAAGGGGACAGAACTAACTATGGCTACACCTTC. This sequence encodes CSAEGDRTNYGYTF.

This rearrangement joins TRBV5-1 to TRBJ1-1; D is unclear. The CDR3 has 13 residues. The ends were cut back, 7 bases at V and 11 bases at J, with 21 bases in the middle. Germline V gene data show CDR1 as SGHRS and CDR2 as YFSETQ. CDR3 region: CASLKEPVSRAFF. In DNA form, the CDR3 reads TGCGCCAGCTTAAAAGAACCGGTTTCTCGGGCTTTCTTT.

CDR3 sequence: CASSYSRGGYNEQFF. The CDR3 region has the DNA TGTGCCAGCAGTTACTCGAGGGGAGGCTACAATGAGCAGTTCTTC. The chain carries TRBV6-5 and TRBJ2-1; D might be TRBD2 (6 bases). The CDR3 length is 15 residues. Per germline, CDR1 MNHEY and CDR2 SVGAGI. Trimming cost V 0 bases and J 3 bases, with 9 bases left between them.

On this clone itself: The sample contains more than one DNA sequence encoding this CDR3. The chain combines TRBV6-5 with TRBJ1-3; D uncertain. The germline V gene encodes CDR1 MNHEY and CDR2 SVGAGI. V lost 8 bases and J 1 base, leaving 6 bases between the germline ends. This CDR3 region has 12 residues. The CDR3 is CASGRSGNTIYF. The CDR3 nucleotides are TGTGCCAGCGGCAGGTCTGGAAACACCATATATTTT.

The gene calls are TRBV5-1 and TRBJ1-2; 10 positions agree with TRBD1. This CDR3 region has 15 residues. Germline CDR1 and CDR2: SGHRS and YFSETQ. V was pared by 5 bases and J by 4 bases, with 8 bases of the junction left unmatched. As DNA, the CDR3 is TGCGCCAGCAGTTCCGGGACAGGGGTTTCCTATGGCTACACCTTC. It translates to CASSSGTGVSYGYTF.

V gene TRBV7-8 combines with J gene TRBJ2-1, with 7 bases aligning to TRBD1. Germline CDR1 SGHVS, CDR2 FQNEAQ. V dropped 5 bases and J dropped 10; count of bases not matched to a gene: 2. This CDR3 contains 11 residues. CDR3 loop: CASSQDREQFF. As DNA, the CDR3 is TGTGCCAGCAGCCAGGACAGGGAGCAGTTCTTC.

The genes are TRBV5-1 and TRBJ1-1; TRBD1 agrees at 7 bases. After removal of 5 bases from V and 2 bases from J, the junction contained 9 bases not matched to a gene. Germline V gene data show CDR1 as SGHRS and CDR2 as YFSETQ. The CDR3 length is 15 residues. CDR3 in DNA: TGCGCCAGCAGTCCCCACGACAGGGTCAACACTGAAGCTTTCTTT. Its protein product is CASSPHDRVNTEAFF. The full variable domain, completed using reference TRBV5-1 and TRBJ1-1, is KAGVTQTPRYLIKTRGQQVTLSCSPISGHRSVSWYQQTPGQGLQFLFEYFSETQRNKGNFPGRFSGRQFSNSRSEMNVSTLELGDSALYLCASSPHDRVNTEAFFGQGTRLTVV.

The V and J genes are TRBV19 and TRBJ1-1; perhaps TRBD1 as D (5 bases). From germline, CDR1 is LNHDA and CDR2 SQIVND (reference sequence). Trimming left V 10 bases short and J 12 bases short, with 15 bases between. The length of the CDR3 is 10 residues. The CDR3 here is CATERGKTFF. Here the CDR3 DNA reads TGTGCCACTGAACGGGGGAAAACTTTCTTT.

V and J are TRBV27 and TRBJ2-4, with TRBD1 as a possible D gene (7 bases). CDR1 and CDR2 (germline): MNHEY, SMNVEV (reference sequence). The V end lost 6 bases, the J end lost 0 bases, and 18 bases lay between the germline ends. The CDR3 totals 17 residues. DNA for the CDR3: TGTGCCAGCAGCCCCGCCCGACAGGGACTAGCCAAAAACATTCAGTACTTC. This translates into CASSPARQGLAKNIQYF.

J is TRBJ1-4 and V is TRBV27; no clear D. V lost 2 bases, J lost 4 bases, and 8 bases lay in between. This CDR3 spans 14 amino acids. CDR1 MNHEY and CDR2 SMNVEV come from the germline V gene (reference sequence). Here the CDR3 DNA reads TGTGCCAGCAGTTTAGGGCAGAGTAATGAAAAACTGTTTTTT. As protein: CASSLGQSNEKLFF.

The J gene is TRBJ2-3, the V gene TRBV4-1; D call uncertain. The length of the CDR3 is 11 residues. Per germline, CDR1 MGHRA and CDR2 YSYEKL. V was shortened by 1 base and J by 7 bases, with 3 bases between the two germline ends. The CDR3 loop is CASSQAYTQYF. CDR3 nucleotide sequence: TGCGCCAGCAGCCAAGCATATACGCAGTATTTT.

V usage is TRBV5-5 and J usage is TRBJ2-5, with no clear D. Germline CDR1 reads SGHKS; CDR2 reads YYEKEE (reference sequence). Trimming removed 1 base at V and 5 bases at J, with 6 bases between. The CDR3 totals 12 residues. The CDR3 DNA sequence: TGTGCCAGCAGCTTGCTGGAGGAGACCCAGTACTTC. This gives the protein CASSLLEETQYF.

The chain couples TRBV10-1 to TRBJ1-4, with TRBD1 matching over 8 bases. J gave up 5 bases and V 3 bases, and 2 bases lay outside the gene matches. Germline V gene sequence: CDR1 WNHNN, CDR2 SYGVQD (reference sequence). CDR3 length equals 14 residues. The CDR3 loop reads CASSEQGENEKLFF. The CDR3 nucleotides read TGCGCCAGCAGTGAACAGGGGGAGAATGAAAAACTGTTTTTT.

The V and J genes are TRBV11-2 and TRBJ1-2; tentatively, D is TRBD1 (6 bases). The CDR3 extends over 14 amino acids. The ends were cut back, 5 bases at V and 4 bases at J, with 14 bases in the middle. Germline V lookup: CDR1 SGHAT, CDR2 FQNNGV. The CDR3 protein is CASSPPGQSYGYTF. In nucleotides, the CDR3 is TGTGCCAGCAGCCCCCCCGGACAGAGCTATGGCTACACCTTC.

The chain carries TRBV2 and TRBJ2-3, with 9 bases fitting TRBD2. Per germline, CDR1 SNHLY and CDR2 FYNNEI. V was clipped by 8 bases and J by 2 bases; unmatched bases: 8. The CDR3 length is 15 residues. The CDR3 reads CASRAGLASTDTQYF. The CDR3, as DNA: TGTGCCAGCCGGGCGGGACTAGCTTCCACAGATACGCAGTATTTT.

In its sample, this clone was seen once. DNA of the CDR3: TGTGCCAGCAGTGAAGCATTCGGGACAGGGGGATCTGAAGCTTTCTTT. This translates into CASSEAFGTGGSEAFF. This chain connects TRBV25-1 to TRBJ1-1; 11 positions match TRBD1. The CDR3 has 16 residues. CDR1 is MGHDK and CDR2 is SYGVNS in the germline V gene. V trimming: 2 bases; J trimming: 6 bases; junction bases outside the gene matches: 8.

The chain uses TRBV7-6 and TRBJ1-2; a possible D gene is TRBD1 (6 bases). The V end was cut by 5 bases, the J end by 6 bases, with 13 bases between. This CDR3 region has 13 residues. Germline V lookup: CDR1 SGHVS, CDR2 FNYEAQ. The DNA of the CDR3 is TGTGCCAGCAGCCCCGGACAGCTCAATGGCTACACCTTC. Amino acids: CASSPGQLNGYTF.

In this sample, this clone turned up once. This sequence joins TRBV5-4 and TRBJ1-1; tentative D call: TRBD1 (6 bases). CDR1 is SGHNT and CDR2 is YYREEE in the germline V gene (reference sequence). CDR3 size: 15 residues. The V end lost 3 bases, the J end lost 7 bases, and 19 bases lay between the germline ends. CDR3 sequence reads: CASSSQGRVQVEAFF. CDR3 DNA: TGTGCCAGCAGCTCACAGGGAAGGGTACAGGTTGAAGCTTTCTTT.

This clone was seen just once. J is TRBJ2-1 and V is TRBV2; 11 nucleotides match TRBD1. The trim removed 7 bases at V and 3 bases at J, leaving 14 bases unmatched. Germline lookup yields CDR1 SNHLY and CDR2 FYNNEI. The CDR3 covers 18 residues. The DNA for the CDR3 is TGTGCCAGCACTCTAAAAACGGCCGGGACAGGGGGCTACAATGAGCAGTTCTTC. This codes for CASTLKTAGTGGYNEQFF.

This clone showed up just a few times. The J gene is TRBJ1-2, the V gene TRBV5-1, with D tentatively TRBD1 (5 bases). The V gene's germline CDR1 is SGHRS and CDR2 YFSETQ. CDR3 length equals 15 residues. V was clipped by 1 base and J by 5 bases, with 15 bases between them. CDR3 in DNA: TGCGCCAGCAGCTTGTCCGGGGGAGAAGGGTATGGCTACACCTTC. Amino acid sequence: CASSLSGGEGYGYTF.

The CDR3 spells CASSPLAGGSYNEQFF. The CDR3 nucleotides are TGTGCCAGCAGCCCCCTAGCGGGGGGCAGTTACAATGAGCAGTTCTTC. This sequence joins TRBV2 and TRBJ2-1; 11 bases align to TRBD2. Germline loops: CDR1 SNHLY, CDR2 FYNNEI. The CDR3 sequence is 16 residues long. The ends lost 6 bases at V and 4 bases at J; junction bases unmatched: 8.

CDR3 loop: CAWRRQGGEQYF. The CDR3 DNA is TGTGCCTGGAGACGGCAGGGTGGCGAGCAGTACTTC. V is TRBV30 and J is TRBJ2-7, with a possible D match to TRBD1 (5 bases). Germline V CDR1 and CDR2: GTSNPN, SVGIG (reference sequence). The V gene lost 3 bases and the J gene lost 6 bases, with 12 bases spanning the gap. The CDR3 has 12 amino acids.

The genes are TRBV29-1 and TRBJ2-6; TRBD1 is a possible D gene (7 bases). The V gene lost 2 bases and the J gene lost 2 bases, with 13 bases spanning the gap. The CDR3 has 16 amino acids. Germline values: CDR1 SQVTM, CDR2 ANQGSEA. CDR3 sequence: CSVELTGRPGANVLTF. The CDR3 nucleotides are TGCAGCGTTGAACTGACAGGGAGGCCTGGGGCCAACGTCCTGACTTTC. Together with reference TRBV29-1 and TRBJ2-6, the CDR3 gives the full variable domain: SAVISQKPSRDICQRGTSLTIQCQVDSQVTMMFWYRQQPGQSLTLIATANQGSEATYESGFVIDKFPISRPNLTFSTLTVSNMSPEDSSIYLCSVELTGRPGANVLTFGAGSRLTVL.

The chain links TRBV5-1 to TRBJ2-1; D possibly corresponds to TRBD1 (5 bases). Per the germline V gene, CDR1 is SGHRS and CDR2 is YFSETQ. The CDR3 covers 14 residues. Trimming removed 0 bases at V and 4 bases at J, with 8 bases between. In DNA, the CDR3 is TGCGCCAGCAGCTTGGTGGCAGGGTACAATGAGCAGTTCTTC. Translating gives CASSLVAGYNEQFF.